This T cell receptor beta chain was retrieved from a study of T cell responses to AZD1222 COVID-19 vaccine. Clones were read by immunoSEQ multiplex PCR, and TCRdb kept only the in-frame ones, dropping some. Among 150,000 to 200,000 clones listed, around nine tenths were seen once. On this clone itself: Its antigen is still unknown.

The CDR3 is 13 residues long. The germline gives CDR1 GTSNPN, CDR2 SVGIG (reference sequence). Trimming left V 1 base short and J 3 bases short, with 10 bases between. Overall study findings and caveats: Among vaccine-associated CD4 TCRs, coverage spanned spike, with dominance at 160-218 and 743-854.

This sequence was found in an adult in good health. V is TRBV30 and J is TRBJ2-7; TRBD1 might be the D (6 bases). Here the sequenced sample was peripheral blood, taken on day 0 of AZD1222 vaccination. CDR3 in DNA: TGTGCCTGGAGTGATTCGGGACACTACGAGCAGTACTTC. Its translation is CAWSDSGHYEQYF.